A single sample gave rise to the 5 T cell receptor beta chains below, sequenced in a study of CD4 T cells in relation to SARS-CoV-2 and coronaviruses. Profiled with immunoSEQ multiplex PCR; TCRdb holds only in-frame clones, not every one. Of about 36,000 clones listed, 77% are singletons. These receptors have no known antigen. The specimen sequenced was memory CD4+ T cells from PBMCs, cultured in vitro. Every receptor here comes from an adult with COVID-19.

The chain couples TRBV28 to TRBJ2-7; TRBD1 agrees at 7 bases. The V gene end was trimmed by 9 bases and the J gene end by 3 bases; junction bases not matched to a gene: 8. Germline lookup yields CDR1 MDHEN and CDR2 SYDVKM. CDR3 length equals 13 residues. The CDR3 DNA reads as TGTGCCAGTGGGTCGGGACAGAGCTACGAGCAGTACTTC. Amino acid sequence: CASGSGQSYEQYF.

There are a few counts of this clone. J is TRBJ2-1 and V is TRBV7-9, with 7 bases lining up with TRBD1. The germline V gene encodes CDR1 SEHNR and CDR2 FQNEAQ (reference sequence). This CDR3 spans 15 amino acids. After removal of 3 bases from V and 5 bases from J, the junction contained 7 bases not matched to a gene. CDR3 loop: CASSFGQASHNEQFF. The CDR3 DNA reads TGTGCCAGCAGCTTCGGACAGGCCTCGCACAATGAGCAGTTCTTC.

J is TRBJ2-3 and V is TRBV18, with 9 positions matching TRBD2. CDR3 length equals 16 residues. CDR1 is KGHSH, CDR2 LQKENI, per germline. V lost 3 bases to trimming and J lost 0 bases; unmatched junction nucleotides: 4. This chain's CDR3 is CASSPTSGSSTDTQYF. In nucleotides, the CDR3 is TGTGCCAGCTCACCGACTAGCGGATCTAGCACAGATACGCAGTATTTT.

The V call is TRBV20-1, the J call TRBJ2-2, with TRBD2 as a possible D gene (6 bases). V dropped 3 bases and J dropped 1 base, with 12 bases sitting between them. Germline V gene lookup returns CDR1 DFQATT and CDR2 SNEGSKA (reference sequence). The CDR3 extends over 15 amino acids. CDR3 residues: CSASLRLGNTGELFF. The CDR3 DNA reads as TGCAGTGCTAGTCTCAGACTAGGGAACACCGGGGAGCTGTTTTTT.

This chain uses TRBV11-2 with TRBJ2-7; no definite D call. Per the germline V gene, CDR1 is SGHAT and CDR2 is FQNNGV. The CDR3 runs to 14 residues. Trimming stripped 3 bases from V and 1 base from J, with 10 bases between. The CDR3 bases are TGTGCCAGCAGCTTGTTTGGCGAATCCTACGAGCAGTACTTC. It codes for CASSLFGESYEQYF.